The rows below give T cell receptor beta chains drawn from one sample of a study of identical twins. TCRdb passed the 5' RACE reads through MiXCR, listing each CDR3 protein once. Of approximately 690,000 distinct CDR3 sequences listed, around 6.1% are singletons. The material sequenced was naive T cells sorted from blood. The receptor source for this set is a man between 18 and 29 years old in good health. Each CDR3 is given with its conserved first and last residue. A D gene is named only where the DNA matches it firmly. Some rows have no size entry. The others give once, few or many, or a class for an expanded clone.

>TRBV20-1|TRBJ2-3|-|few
TGCAGTGCCCCAGAAGAGGGGCACTACACAGATACGCAGTATTTT
CSAPEEGHYTDTQYF
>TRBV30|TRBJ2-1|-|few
TGTGCCTGGAGTAGCAATGAGCAGTTCTTC
CAWSSNEQFF
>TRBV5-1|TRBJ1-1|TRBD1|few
TGCGCCAGCAGCTTGGCCTTAGGACAGGGTTCGGACACTGAAGCTTTCTTT
CASSLALGQGSDTEAFF
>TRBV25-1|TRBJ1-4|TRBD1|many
TGTGCCAGCAGCGGGGACAGGGTAGGGGAAAAACTGTTTTTT
CASSGDRVGEKLFF
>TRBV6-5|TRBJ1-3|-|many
TGTGCCAGCAGCTCCTCCGAACGTGGAAACACCATACATTTT
CASSSSERGNTIHF
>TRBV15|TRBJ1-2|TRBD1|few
TGTGCCACCAGCAGCGGGACAGTCTATGGCTACACCTTC
CATSSGTVYGYTF
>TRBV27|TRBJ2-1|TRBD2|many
TGTGCCAGCAGTTGGGGGGGTAGTGGGAGCCCCCTCATCAATGAGCAGTTCTTC
CASSWGGSGSPLINEQFF
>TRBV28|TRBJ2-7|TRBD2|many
TGTGCCAGCAGTTTACGGGGACTAGCGGGAATCAACGAGCAGTACTTC
CASSLRGLAGINEQYF
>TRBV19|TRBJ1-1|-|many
TGTGCCAGTAGTTCTCGAGGACAGATGAGTAACACTGAAGCTTTCTTT
CASSSRGQMSNTEAFF
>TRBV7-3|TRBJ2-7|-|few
TGTGCCAGCAGCTTAACTTGGGAAGATAGATCCTACGAGCAGTACTTC
CASSLTWEDRSYEQYF
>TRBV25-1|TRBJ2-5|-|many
TGTGCCAGCAGTGAACCACTAGCCGAGACCCAGTACTTC
CASSEPLAETQYF
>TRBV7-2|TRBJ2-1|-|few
TGTGCCAGCAGCTTAATGTGGCGGGAATCTTACAATGAGCAGTTCTTC
CASSLMWRESYNEQFF
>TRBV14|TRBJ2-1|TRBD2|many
TGTGCCAGCAGCCAAACATCCGGGACTAGCAATGAGCAGTTCTTC
CASSQTSGTSNEQFF
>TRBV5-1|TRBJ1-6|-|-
TGCGCCAGCAGCTTGACGGCGAGGGGGAGAAATTCACCCCTCCACTTT
CASSLTARGRNSPLHF
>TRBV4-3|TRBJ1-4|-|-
TGCGCCAGCAGCCATGAGGGGGGCACTAATGAAAAACTGTTTTTT
CASSHEGGTNEKLFF
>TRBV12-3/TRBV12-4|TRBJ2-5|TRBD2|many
TGTGCCAGCAGAAGATCCCTAGCGGGAGTTGAAGAGACCCAGTACTTC
CASRRSLAGVEETQYF
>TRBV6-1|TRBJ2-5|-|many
TGTGCCAGCACCCCTCCAGGTATCCAAGAGACCCAGTACTTC
CASTPPGIQETQYF
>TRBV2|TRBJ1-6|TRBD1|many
TGTGCCAGCCGAAGGGGGCAGGATTCACCCCTCCACTTT
CASRRGQDSPLHF
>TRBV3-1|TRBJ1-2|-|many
TGTGCCAGCAGCCAAGTTATCACAGGGTTCGGAGGCTACACCTTC
CASSQVITGFGGYTF
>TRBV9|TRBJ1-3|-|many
TGTGCCAGCAGCGTAGCGTGGGGCAGTGGAAACACCATATATTTT
CASSVAWGSGNTIYF
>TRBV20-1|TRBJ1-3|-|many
TGCAGTGCTAGAGTCCCCCCGGCTGGAAACACCATATATTTT
CSARVPPAGNTIYF
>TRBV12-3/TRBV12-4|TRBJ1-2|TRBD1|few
TGTGCCAGCACAGGGGGCGGCGGCTATGGCTACACCTTC
CASTGGGGYGYTF
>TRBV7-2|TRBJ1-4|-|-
TGTGCCAGCAGCCCCCGGGACAAGGAAAAACTGTTTTTT
CASSPRDKEKLFF
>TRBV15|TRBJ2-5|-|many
TGTGCCACCAGCAGAGATAGGGGGGGGGAGACCCAGTACTTC
CATSRDRGGETQYF
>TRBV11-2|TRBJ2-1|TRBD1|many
TGTGCCAGCAGCCCTATCGGGACAGTTTACAATGAGCAGTTCTTC
CASSPIGTVYNEQFF
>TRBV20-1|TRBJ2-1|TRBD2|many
TGCAGTGCTAGAGACGGACTAGCGGCTTACAATGAGCAGTTCTTC
CSARDGLAAYNEQFF
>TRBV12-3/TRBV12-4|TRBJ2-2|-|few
TGTGCCAGCACCCAACAGGGCACCGGGGAGCTGTTTTTT
CASTQQGTGELFF
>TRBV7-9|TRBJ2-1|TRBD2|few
TGTGCCAGCAGTCGTCCAGGGACTAGAGAATCCAATGAGCAGTTCTTC
CASSRPGTRESNEQFF
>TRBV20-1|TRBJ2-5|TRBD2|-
TGCAGTGCCCCCCCCGGGACTAGCGGATCGGGGACCCAGTACTTC
CSAPPGTSGSGTQYF
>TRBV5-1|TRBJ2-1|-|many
TGCGCCAGCAGCTTGGCGGACTCCGGTGAGCAGTTCTTC
CASSLADSGEQFF
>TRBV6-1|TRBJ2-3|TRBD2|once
TGTGCCAGCCAGCGGGATGGGGCAGATACGCAGTATTTT
CASQRDGADTQYF
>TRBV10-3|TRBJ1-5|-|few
TGTGCCATCAGTGGATCGGACAAGGGGCCATGGCATTTT
CAISGSDKGPWHF
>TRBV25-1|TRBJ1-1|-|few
TGTGCCAGCAGTGATAAGGGGGTGAGCACTGAAGCTTTCTTT
CASSDKGVSTEAFF
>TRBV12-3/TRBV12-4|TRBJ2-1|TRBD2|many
TGTGCCATCCTTAGCGGGAGCTCCTACAATGAGCAGTTCTTC
CAILSGSSYNEQFF
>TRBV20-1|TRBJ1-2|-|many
TGCAGTGCTAGAGATAATCGGGATGGCTACACCTTC
CSARDNRDGYTF
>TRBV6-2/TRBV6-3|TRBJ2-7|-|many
TGTGCCAGCAGCGCTATGGGACAAACGAGCTCCTACGAGCAGTACTTC
CASSAMGQTSSYEQYF
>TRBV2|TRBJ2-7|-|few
TGTGCCAGCAGACCCAACCCCTACGAGCAGTACTTC
CASRPNPYEQYF
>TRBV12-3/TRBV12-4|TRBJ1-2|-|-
TGTGCCAGCAGTTTAAAAGTGGAAATAGGCTACACCTTC
CASSLKVEIGYTF
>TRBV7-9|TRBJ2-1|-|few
TGTGCCAGCAGCTTAGATACAGGGAGGGTCGATGAGCAGTTCTTC
CASSLDTGRVDEQFF
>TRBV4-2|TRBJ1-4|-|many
TGTGCCAGCAGCCAGCGAGTATTCGGGCTGAATGAAAAACTGTTTTTT
CASSQRVFGLNEKLFF
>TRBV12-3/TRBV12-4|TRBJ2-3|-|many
TGTGCCAGCACTCAGGCACTGGGGGTCACAGATACGCAGTATTTT
CASTQALGVTDTQYF